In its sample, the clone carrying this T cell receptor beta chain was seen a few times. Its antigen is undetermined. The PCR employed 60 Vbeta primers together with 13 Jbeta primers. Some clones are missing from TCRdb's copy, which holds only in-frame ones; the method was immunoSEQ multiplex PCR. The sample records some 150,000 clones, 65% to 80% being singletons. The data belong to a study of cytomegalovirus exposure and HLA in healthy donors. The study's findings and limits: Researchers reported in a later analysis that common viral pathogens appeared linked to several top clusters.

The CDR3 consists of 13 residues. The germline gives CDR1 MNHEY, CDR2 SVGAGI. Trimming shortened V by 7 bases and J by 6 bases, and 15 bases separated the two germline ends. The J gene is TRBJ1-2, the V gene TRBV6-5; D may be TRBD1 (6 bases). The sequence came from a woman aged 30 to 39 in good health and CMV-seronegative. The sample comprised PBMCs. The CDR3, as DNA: TGTGCCAGCAAAGGGGGAGGGATCCATGGCTACACCTTC. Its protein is CASKGGGIHGYTF.